A selection of T cell receptor beta chains follows, all from one sample in a study of cytomegalovirus exposure and HLA in healthy donors. TCRdb keeps only in-frame clones here, not all; method: immunoSEQ multiplex PCR. The sample contains roughly 93,000 clones, approximately 79% of which appear only once. What was sequenced was PBMCs. The receptors come from a male donor in good health and CMV-seronegative. The CDR3 runs from the conserved cysteine through the conserved F or W. A D gene is named only where the DNA matches it firmly. Clone size is stated in some rows and not others, as once, few, many or a class when expanded.

>TRBV29-1|TRBD1|few|TRBJ2-7
TGCAGCGTTGAAGATCGGGACAGAAGCTCCTACGAGCAGTACTTC
CSVEDRDRSSYEQYF
>TRBV12-5|.|.|TRBJ2-1
TGTGCTAGTGGTTTTTCCTCGTCGATTAGCTCCTACAATGAGCAGTTCTTC
CASGFSSSISSYNEQFF
>TRBV6-1|.|.|TRBJ2-2
TGTGCCAGCAGTGAAGGGCTCTCCCGGGATAGGGAGCTGTTTTTT
CASSEGLSRDRELFF
>TRBV6-5|TRBD1|once|TRBJ2-7
TGTGCCAGCAGGCCGGGACAGGACGAGCAGTACTTC
CASRPGQDEQYF
>TRBV25-1|TRBD1|.|TRBJ2-1
TGTGCCAGCAGTGGCCGGGACAGCCTATACAATGAGCAGTTCTTC
CASSGRDSLYNEQFF
>TRBV7-9|.|.|TRBJ1-1
TGTGCCAGCAGCCCCTATAACACTGAAGCTTTCTTT
CASSPYNTEAFF
>TRBV30|.|.|TRBJ2-7
TGTGCCTGGAGATCCCTTACAGGGCCACTTACACCCTACGAGCAGTACTTC
CAWRSLTGPLTPYEQYF
>TRBV6-5|.|.|TRBJ2-5
TGTGCCAGCAGTTACGGAGGCAGGGGGGTTCAAGAGACCCAGTACTTC
CASSYGGRGVQETQYF
>TRBV7-9|TRBD2|.|TRBJ2-7
TGTGCCAGCAGCCGGGGACTAGCGGGTCTTCAAACCTCCTACGAGCAGTACTTC
CASSRGLAGLQTSYEQYF
>TRBV25-1|.|.|TRBJ1-4
TGTGCCAGCAGTCTGGGGAGAGAAAAACTGTTTTTT
CASSLGREKLFF
>TRBV27|TRBD1|.|TRBJ1-2
TGTGCCAGCAGTCCGCGACAGGGATTGGGATATGGCTACACCTTC
CASSPRQGLGYGYTF
>TRBV29-1|.|.|TRBJ1-1
TGCAGTTGTGGGGCAGGTACTGAAGCTTTCTTT
CSCGAGTEAFF
>TRBV7-9|.|.|TRBJ2-4
TGTGCCAGCAGTCAAGCGGTACTAGCCAAAAACATTCAGTACTTC
CASSQAVLAKNIQYF
>TRBV7-9|.|few|TRBJ1-2
TGTGCCAGCAGCTTACACGAGAACTATGGCTACACCTTC
CASSLHENYGYTF
>TRBV18|.|.|TRBJ1-5
TGTGCCAGCTCACCAGGGAGGGGGACCCCATCGCCCCAGCATTTT
CASSPGRGTPSPQHF
>TRBV30|TRBD1|.|TRBJ1-4
TGTGCCTGCTTACGACAGGGGGCTGGTGAAAAACTGTTTTTT
CACLRQGAGEKLFF
>TRBV27|.|.|TRBJ1-1
TGTGCCAGCAGTTTATATTGGGACACCCGGAACACTGAAGCTTTCTTT
CASSLYWDTRNTEAFF
>TRBV5-1|TRBD2|.|TRBJ2-1
TGCGCCAGCAGGGGCGGGAGGGCCGTGGATGAGCAGTTCTTC
CASRGGRAVDEQFF
>TRBV7-6|.|.|TRBJ1-2
TGTGCCAGCAGCCCGCCGACAGAAAACTATGGCTACACCTTC
CASSPPTENYGYTF
>TRBV9|TRBD1|.|TRBJ2-7
TGTGCCAGCAGCGTAGTAGGGACAGGGGCTGCATACGAGCAGTACTTC
CASSVVGTGAAYEQYF
>TRBV18|.|.|TRBJ1-1
TGTGCCAGCTCACCTCCAGGGGCTCAACGAAACACTGAAGCTTTCTTT
CASSPPGAQRNTEAFF
>TRBV10-3|.|.|TRBJ1-2
TGTGCCATCAGCCACACCCGAGGGGAGGGTGGCTATGGCTACACCTTC
CAISHTRGEGGYGYTF
>TRBV6-4|TRBD1|.|TRBJ2-1
TGTGCCAGCTCCCCGAGGACAGGGGGCTATGAGCAGTTCTTC
CASSPRTGGYEQFF
>TRBV27|TRBD1|.|TRBJ1-2
TGTGCCAGCAGTTTTTCGCAGGGGGCCTGTGGCTACACCTTC
CASSFSQGACGYTF
>TRBV6-4|TRBD2|.|TRBJ2-1
TGTGCCAGCAGTTACACGACCGGTACTAGCGGGTTGAATGAGCAGTTCTTC
CASSYTTGTSGLNEQFF
>TRBV7-8|.|once|TRBJ1-2
TGTGCCAGCAGCGGAGGATACAGGGTCGTGGAAGGGTATGGCTACACCTTC
CASSGGYRVVEGYGYTF
>TRBV5-4|TRBD2|.|TRBJ2-2
TGTGCCAGCAGCGATCTAGCGGGAGTTGCCGGGGAGCTGTTTTTT
CASSDLAGVAGELFF
>TRBV7-7|.|.|TRBJ2-2
TGTGCTAGCAGCTTGGGACTTACCCGGACCGGGGAGCTGTTTTTT
CASSLGLTRTGELFF
>TRBV4-2|TRBD1|.|TRBJ1-1
TGTGCCAGCAGCCAAGAGACAGGGGGGTCCACTGAAGCTTTCTTT
CASSQETGGSTEAFF
>TRBV28|TRBD1|once|TRBJ2-7
TGTGCCAGCAGTCCCATTATCGACAGGGCAACCTACGAGCAGTACTTC
CASSPIIDRATYEQYF